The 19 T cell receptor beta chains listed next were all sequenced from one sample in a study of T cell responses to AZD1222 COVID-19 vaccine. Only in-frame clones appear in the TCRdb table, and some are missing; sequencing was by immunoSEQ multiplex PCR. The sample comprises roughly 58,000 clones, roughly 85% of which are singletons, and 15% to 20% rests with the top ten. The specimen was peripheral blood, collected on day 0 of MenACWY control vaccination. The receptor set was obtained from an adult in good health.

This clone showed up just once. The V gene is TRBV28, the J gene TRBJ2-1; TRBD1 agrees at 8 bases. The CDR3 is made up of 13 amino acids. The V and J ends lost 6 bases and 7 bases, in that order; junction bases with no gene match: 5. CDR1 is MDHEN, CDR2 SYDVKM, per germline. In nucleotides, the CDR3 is TGTGCCAGCAGGAGGACAGGGACGAATGAGCAGTTCTTC. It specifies CASRRTGTNEQFF. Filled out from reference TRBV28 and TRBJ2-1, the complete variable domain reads DVKVTQSSRYLVKRTGEKVFLECVQDMDHENMFWYRQDPGLGLRLIYFSYDVKMKEKGDIPEGYSVSREKKERFSLILESASTNQTSMYLCASRRTGTNEQFFGPGTRLTVL.

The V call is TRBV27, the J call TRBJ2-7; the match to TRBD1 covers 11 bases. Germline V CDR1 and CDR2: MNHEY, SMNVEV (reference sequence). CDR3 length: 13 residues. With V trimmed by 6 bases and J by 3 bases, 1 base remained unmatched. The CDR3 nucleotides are TGTGCCAGCAGGGGGACAGGGGGCTACGAGCAGTACTTC. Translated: CASRGTGGYEQYF.

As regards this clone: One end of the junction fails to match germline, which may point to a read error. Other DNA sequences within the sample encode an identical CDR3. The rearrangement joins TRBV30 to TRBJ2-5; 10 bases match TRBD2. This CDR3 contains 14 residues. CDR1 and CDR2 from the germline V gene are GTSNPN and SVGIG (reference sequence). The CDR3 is CAWNLAGVPETQYF. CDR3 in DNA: TGTGCCTGGAATCTAGCGGGAGTCCCAGAGACCCAATACTTC.

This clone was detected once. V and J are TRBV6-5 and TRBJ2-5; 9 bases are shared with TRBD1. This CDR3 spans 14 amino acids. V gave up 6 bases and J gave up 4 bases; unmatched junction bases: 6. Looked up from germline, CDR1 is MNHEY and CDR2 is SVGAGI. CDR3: CASSRTGGGETQYF. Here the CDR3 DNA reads TGTGCCAGCAGCCGAACAGGGGGCGGAGAGACCCAGTACTTC.

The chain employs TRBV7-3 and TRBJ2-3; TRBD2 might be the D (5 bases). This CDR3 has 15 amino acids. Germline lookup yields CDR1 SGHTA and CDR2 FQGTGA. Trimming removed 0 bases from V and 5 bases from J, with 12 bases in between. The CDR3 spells CASSLTPGAVDTQYF. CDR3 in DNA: TGTGCCAGCAGCTTAACCCCAGGAGCGGTAGATACGCAGTATTTT.

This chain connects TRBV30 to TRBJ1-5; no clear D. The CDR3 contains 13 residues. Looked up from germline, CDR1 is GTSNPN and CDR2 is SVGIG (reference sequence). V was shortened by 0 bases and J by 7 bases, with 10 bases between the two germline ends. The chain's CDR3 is CAWSVRGQQPQHF. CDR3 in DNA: TGTGCCTGGAGTGTACGCGGCCAACAGCCCCAGCATTTT.

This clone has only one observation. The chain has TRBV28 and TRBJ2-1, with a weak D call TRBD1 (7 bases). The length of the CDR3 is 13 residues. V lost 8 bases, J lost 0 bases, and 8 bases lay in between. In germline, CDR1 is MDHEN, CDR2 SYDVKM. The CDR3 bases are TGTGCCAGCCAGGGGGGCTCCTACAATGAGCAGTTCTTC. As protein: CASQGGSYNEQFF. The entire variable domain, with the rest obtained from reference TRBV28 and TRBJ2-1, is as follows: DVKVTQSSRYLVKRTGEKVFLECVQDMDHENMFWYRQDPGLGLRLIYFSYDVKMKEKGDIPEGYSVSREKKERFSLILESASTNQTSMYLCASQGGSYNEQFFGPGTRLTVL.

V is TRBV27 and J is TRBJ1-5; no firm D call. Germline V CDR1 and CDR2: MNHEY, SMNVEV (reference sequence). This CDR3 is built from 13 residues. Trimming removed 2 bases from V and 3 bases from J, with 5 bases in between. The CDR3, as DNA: TGTGCCAGCAGTTTAGGGGTCAATCAGCCCCAGCATTTT. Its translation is CASSLGVNQPQHF.

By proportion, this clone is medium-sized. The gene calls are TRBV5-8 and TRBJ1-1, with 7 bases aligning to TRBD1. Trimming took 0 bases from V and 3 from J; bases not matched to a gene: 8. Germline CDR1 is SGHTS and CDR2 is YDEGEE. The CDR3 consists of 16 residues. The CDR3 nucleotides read TGTGCCAGCAGCTTGGATAGGGGGCGCATCGACACTGAAGCTTTCTTT. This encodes CASSLDRGRIDTEAFF.

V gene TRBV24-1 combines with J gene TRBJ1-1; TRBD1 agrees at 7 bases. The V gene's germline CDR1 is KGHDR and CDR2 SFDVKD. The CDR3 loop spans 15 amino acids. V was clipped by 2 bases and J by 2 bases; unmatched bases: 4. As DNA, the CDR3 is TGTGCCACCAGTGATTCGGGACAGTTAAACACTGAAGCTTTCTTT. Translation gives CATSDSGQLNTEAFF.

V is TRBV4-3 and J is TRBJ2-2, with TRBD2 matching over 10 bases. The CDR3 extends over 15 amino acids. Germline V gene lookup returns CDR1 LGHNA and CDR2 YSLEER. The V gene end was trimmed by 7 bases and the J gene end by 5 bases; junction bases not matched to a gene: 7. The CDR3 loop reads CASKLTSGMTGELFF. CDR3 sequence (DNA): TGCGCCAGCAAATTAACTAGCGGGATGACCGGGGAGCTGTTTTTT.

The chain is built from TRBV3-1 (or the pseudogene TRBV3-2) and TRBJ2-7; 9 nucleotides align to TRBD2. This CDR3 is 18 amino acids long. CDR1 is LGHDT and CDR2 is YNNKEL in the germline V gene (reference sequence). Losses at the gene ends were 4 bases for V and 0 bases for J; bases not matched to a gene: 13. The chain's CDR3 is CASSPRGSGGARSYEQYF. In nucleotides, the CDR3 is TGTGCCAGCAGCCCCCGTGGTAGCGGGGGTGCCCGCTCCTACGAGCAGTACTTC.

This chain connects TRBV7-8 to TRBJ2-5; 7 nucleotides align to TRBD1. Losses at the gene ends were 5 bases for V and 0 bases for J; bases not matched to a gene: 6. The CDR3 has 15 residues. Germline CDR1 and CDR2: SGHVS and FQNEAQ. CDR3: CASSVMTGNQETQYF. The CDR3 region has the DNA TGTGCCAGCAGCGTTATGACAGGGAACCAAGAGACCCAGTACTTC.

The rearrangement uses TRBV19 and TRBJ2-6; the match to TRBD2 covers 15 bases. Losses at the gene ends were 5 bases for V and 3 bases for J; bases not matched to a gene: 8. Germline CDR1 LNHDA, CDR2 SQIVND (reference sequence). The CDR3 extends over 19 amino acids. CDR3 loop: CASSPGLAGGPDGANVLTF. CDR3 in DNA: TGTGCCAGTAGTCCCGGACTAGCGGGAGGGCCGGATGGGGCCAACGTCCTGACTTTC.

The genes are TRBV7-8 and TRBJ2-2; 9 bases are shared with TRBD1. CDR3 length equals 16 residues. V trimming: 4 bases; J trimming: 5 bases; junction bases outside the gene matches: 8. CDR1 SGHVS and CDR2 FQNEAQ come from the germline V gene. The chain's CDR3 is CASSSTGGPITGELFF. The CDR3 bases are TGTGCCAGCAGCTCCACAGGGGGCCCGATTACCGGGGAGCTGTTTTTT.

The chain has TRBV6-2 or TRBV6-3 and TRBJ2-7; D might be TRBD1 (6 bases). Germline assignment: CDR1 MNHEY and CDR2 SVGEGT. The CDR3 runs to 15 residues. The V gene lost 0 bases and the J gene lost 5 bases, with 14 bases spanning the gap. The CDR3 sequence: CASSYSINRAHEQYF. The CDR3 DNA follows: TGTGCCAGCAGTTACTCGATAAACAGGGCTCACGAGCAGTACTTC.

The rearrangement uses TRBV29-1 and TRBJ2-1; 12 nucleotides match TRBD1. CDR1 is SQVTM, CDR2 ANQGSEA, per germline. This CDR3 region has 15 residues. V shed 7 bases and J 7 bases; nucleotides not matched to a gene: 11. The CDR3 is CSAFARDRGQNEQFF. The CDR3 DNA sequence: TGCAGCGCCTTCGCCCGGGACAGGGGGCAGAATGAGCAGTTCTTC.

The chain's CDR3 is CASSQEGGDSYNSPLHF. The CDR3 DNA follows: TGTGCCAGCAGCCAAGAGGGAGGGGACTCCTATAATTCACCCCTCCACTTT. The rearrangement joins TRBV4-2 to TRBJ1-6; TRBD1 might be the D (5 bases). CDR3 length: 17 amino acids. Germline V gives CDR1 LGHNA, CDR2 YNFKEQ. V lost 0 bases and J 0 bases, leaving 9 bases between the germline ends.

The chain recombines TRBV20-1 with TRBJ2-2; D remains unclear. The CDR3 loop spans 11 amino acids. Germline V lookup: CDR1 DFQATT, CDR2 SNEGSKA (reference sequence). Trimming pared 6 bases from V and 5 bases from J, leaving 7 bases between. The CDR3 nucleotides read TGCAGTGCCGCCGGGACCGGGGAGCTGTTTTTT. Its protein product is CSAAGTGELFF.